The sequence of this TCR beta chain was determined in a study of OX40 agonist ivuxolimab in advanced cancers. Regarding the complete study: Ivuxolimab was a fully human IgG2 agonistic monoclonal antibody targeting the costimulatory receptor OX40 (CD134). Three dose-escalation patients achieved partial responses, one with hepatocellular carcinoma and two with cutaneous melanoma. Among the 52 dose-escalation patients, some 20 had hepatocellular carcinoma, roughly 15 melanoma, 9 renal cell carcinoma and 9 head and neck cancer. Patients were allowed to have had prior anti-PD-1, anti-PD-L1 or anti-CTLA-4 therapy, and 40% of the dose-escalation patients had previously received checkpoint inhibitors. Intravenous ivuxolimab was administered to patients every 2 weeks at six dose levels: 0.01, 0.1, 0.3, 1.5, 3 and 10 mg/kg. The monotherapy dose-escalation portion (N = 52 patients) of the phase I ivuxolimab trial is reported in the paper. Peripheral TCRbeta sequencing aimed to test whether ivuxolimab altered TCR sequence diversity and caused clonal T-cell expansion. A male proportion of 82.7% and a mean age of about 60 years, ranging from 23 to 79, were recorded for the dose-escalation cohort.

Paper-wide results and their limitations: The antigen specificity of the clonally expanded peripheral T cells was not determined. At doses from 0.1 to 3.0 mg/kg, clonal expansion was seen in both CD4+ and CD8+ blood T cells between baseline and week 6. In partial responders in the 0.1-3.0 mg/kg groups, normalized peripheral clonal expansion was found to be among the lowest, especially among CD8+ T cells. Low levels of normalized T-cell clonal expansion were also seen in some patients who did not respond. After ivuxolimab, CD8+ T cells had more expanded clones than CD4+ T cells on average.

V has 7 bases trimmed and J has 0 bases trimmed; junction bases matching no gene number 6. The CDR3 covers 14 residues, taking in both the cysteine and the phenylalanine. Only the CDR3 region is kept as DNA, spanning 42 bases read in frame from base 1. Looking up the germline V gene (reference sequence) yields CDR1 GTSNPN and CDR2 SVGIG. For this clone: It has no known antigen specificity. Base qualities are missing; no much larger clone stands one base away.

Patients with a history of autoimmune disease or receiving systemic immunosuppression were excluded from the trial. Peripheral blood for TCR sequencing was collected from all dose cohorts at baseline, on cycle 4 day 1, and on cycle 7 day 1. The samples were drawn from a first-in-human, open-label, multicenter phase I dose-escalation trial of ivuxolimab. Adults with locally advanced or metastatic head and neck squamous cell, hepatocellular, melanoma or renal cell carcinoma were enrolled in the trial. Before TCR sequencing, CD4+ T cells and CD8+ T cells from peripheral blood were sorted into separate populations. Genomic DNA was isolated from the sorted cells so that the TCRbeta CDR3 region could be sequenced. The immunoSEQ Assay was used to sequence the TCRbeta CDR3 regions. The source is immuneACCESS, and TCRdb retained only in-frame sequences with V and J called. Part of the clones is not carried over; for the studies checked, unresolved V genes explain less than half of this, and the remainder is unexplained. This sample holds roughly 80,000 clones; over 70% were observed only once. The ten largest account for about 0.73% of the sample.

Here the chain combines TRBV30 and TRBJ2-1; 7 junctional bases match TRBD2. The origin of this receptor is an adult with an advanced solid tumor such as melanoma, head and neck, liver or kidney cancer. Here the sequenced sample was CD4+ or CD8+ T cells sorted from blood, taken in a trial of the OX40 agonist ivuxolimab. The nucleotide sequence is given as TGTGCCTATATAGCGGGTAGCTCCTACAATGAGCAGTTCTTC. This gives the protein CAYIAGSSYNEQFF.